Presented here are 8 T cell receptor beta chains from one specimen sequenced in a study of T-cell reconstitution after alpha-beta-depleted transplantation in children. Construction of the TCRbeta library involved unique molecular identifiers. A single record per CDR3 protein comes from TCRdb applying MiXCR to the PCR reads. The table shows 700,000 or so distinct CDR3 sequences, with over 10% occurring only once. The sample consisted of PBMCs, taken before TCRalphabeta/CD19-depleted stem cell transplant. The receptors shown here come from a girl aged 2-10 years with congenital amegakaryocytic thrombocytopenia, due to receive a stem cell transplant.

This clonotype has a handful of counts. The chain is built from TRBV29-1 and TRBJ2-5, with 11 bases aligning to TRBD2. CDR1 is SQVTM, CDR2 ANQGSEA, per germline. The CDR3 extends over 15 amino acids. The V segment lost 6 bases and the J segment 1 base; nucleotides outside the gene matches: 7. The DNA of the CDR3 is TGCAGCGTCTTAATAGCGGGAGGGCCCCAAGAGACCCAGTACTTC. Encoded protein: CSVLIAGGPQETQYF. Drawing the rest from reference TRBV29-1 and TRBJ2-5, the complete variable domain is SAVISQKPSRDICQRGTSLTIQCQVDSQVTMMFWYRQQPGQSLTLIATANQGSEATYESGFVIDKFPISRPNLTFSTLTVSNMSPEDSSIYLCSVLIAGGPQETQYFGPGTRLLVL.

This clonotype was seen only a few times. Here the CDR3 omits its conserved ending phenylalanine or tryptophan, so a read error is the likely source. The chain joins TRBV5-1 to TRBJ1-1; D not resolved. CDR1 is SGHRS, CDR2 YFSETQ, per germline. The length of the CDR3 is 14 residues. Deletions cut 0 bases from V and 8 bases from J, with 14 bases between. This CDR3 is CASSLVGREVEAFL. The CDR3 DNA follows: TGCGCCAGCAGCTTGGTTGGCCGCGAGGTAGAAGCTTTCCTT.

This clonotype was recorded a few times. V gene TRBV20-1 combines with J gene TRBJ2-7, with TRBD1 as a possible D gene (6 bases). CDR3 length: 13 amino acids. CDR1 and CDR2 from the germline V gene are DFQATT and SNEGSKA (reference sequence). The V end was cut by 1 base, the J end by 1 base, with 8 bases between. CDR3 nucleotide sequence: TGCAGTGCTAGAGGGGACATTTCCTACGAGCAGTACTTC. Translated, it gives CSARGDISYEQYF.

V and J are TRBV27 and TRBJ2-3, with D possibly being TRBD1 or TRBD2 (5 bases each). Deletions cut 0 bases from V and 4 bases from J, with 23 bases between. This CDR3 region has 19 residues. Germline CDR1 MNHEY, CDR2 SMNVEV (reference sequence). The CDR3 region has the DNA TGTGCCAGCAGTTTATCGTGGGTTCCGGGACGGGGCAGGGCAGATACGCAGTATTTT. As protein: CASSLSWVPGRGRADTQYF.

The chain employs TRBV5-6 and TRBJ2-7; no reliable D call. Germline values: CDR1 SGHDT, CDR2 YYEEEE. V was pared by 2 bases and J by 3 bases, with 6 bases between. CDR3 size: 12 residues. The CDR3 reads CASSLTHYEQYF. The CDR3 DNA is TGTGCCAGCAGCTTAACCCACTACGAGCAGTACTTC. Full variable domain (outside the CDR3, taken from reference TRBV5-6 and TRBJ2-7): DAGVTQSPTHLIKTRGQQVTLRCSPKSGHDTVSWYQQALGQGPQFIFQYYEEEERQRGNFPDRFSGHQFPNYSSELNVNALLLGDSALYLCASSLTHYEQYFGPGTRLTVT.

This clonotype was observed many times. The V call is TRBV5-1, the J call TRBJ1-1, with D unclear. This CDR3 is built from 13 residues. The V and J ends lost 3 bases and 1 base respectively, with 7 bases between them. The germline CDR1 and CDR2 sequences are SGHRS and YFSETQ. CDR3 protein: CASSSDPNTEAFF. CDR3 coding DNA: TGCGCCAGCAGCTCCGACCCGAACACTGAAGCTTTCTTT. Using reference TRBV5-1 and TRBJ1-1 for the parts outside the CDR3, the full variable domain is KAGVTQTPRYLIKTRGQQVTLSCSPISGHRSVSWYQQTPGQGLQFLFEYFSETQRNKGNFPGRFSGRQFSNSRSEMNVSTLELGDSALYLCASSSDPNTEAFFGQGTRLTVV.

As to this clonotype: This clone may be a read error of a much larger clone one base away. The J gene is TRBJ2-1, the V gene TRBV3-1; 7 bases are shared with TRBD2. J was trimmed by 9 bases and V by 0 bases; bases with no gene match: 11. Looked up from germline, CDR1 is LGHDT and CDR2 is YNNKEL (reference sequence). The CDR3 contains 16 residues. CDR3 protein: CASSQDVGRARSEQFF. CDR3 in DNA: TGTGCCAGCAGCCAAGACGTAGGGAGGGCCCGAAGTGAGCAGTTCTTC.

This clonotype was found many times. The chain combines TRBV10-3 with TRBJ2-7, with D possibly matching TRBD2 (6 bases). The CDR3 loop spans 14 amino acids. Germline V gene lookup returns CDR1 ENHRY and CDR2 SYGVKD. Trimming cost V 4 bases and J 3 bases, with 13 bases left between them. CDR3 sequence: CAISARDWDYEQYF. Written as DNA, the CDR3 is TGTGCCATCAGTGCCCGGGACTGGGACTACGAGCAGTACTTC.